Below, 12 T cell receptor beta chains from the same sample are listed, as sequenced in a study of blood T cell repertoires in COVID-19. TCRdb's copy holds only in-frame clones and misses some; the assay was immunoSEQ multiplex PCR. This sample carries about 90,000 clones, about 80% of them seen once, and the ten largest clones take roughly 7.3%. Sequencing input: peripheral blood. The receptors shown here come from a man in his 70s with acute or convalescent COVID-19.

This clone was detected a few times. DNA of the CDR3: TGTGCCAGCAGCTTAGAACGAGCGGCACCCCTCCACTTT. Its translation is CASSLERAAPLHF. The chain employs TRBV11-2 and TRBJ1-6; D is uncertain. Trimming removed 0 bases at V and 11 bases at J, with 8 bases between. There are 13 residues in the CDR3. CDR1 and CDR2 (germline): SGHAT, FQNNGV.

A few counts support this clone. The chain joins TRBV7-9 to TRBJ2-2; no clear D gene. Germline CDR1 SEHNR, CDR2 FQNEAQ (reference sequence). The CDR3 extends over 16 amino acids. V was trimmed by 3 bases and J by 5 bases, leaving 16 bases between them. The CDR3, as DNA: TGTGCCAGCAGCTTTGTAGTGGGCCCGCGAACCGGGGAGCTGTTTTTT. It is translated as CASSFVVGPRTGELFF.

This clone is a singleton in its sample. V is TRBV7-8 and J is TRBJ1-1; D might be TRBD1 (5 bases). Deletions cut 5 bases from V and 7 bases from J, with 17 bases between. Germline assignment: CDR1 SGHVS and CDR2 FQNEAQ. CDR3 length equals 14 residues. CDR3 amino acids: CASSLPGGWGEAFF. The CDR3 bases are TGTGCCAGCAGCCTACCGGGGGGATGGGGTGAAGCTTTCTTT.

This rearrangement joins TRBV7-3 to TRBJ1-1; a possible D gene is TRBD1 (5 bases). The CDR3 is 14 amino acids. Trimming shortened V by 4 bases and J by 2 bases, and 11 bases separated the two germline ends. Germline CDR1 SGHTA, CDR2 FQGTGA. CDR3 bases: TGTGCCAGCAGCTACGAAGGGGATAACACTGAAGCTTTCTTT. Amino acid sequence: CASSYEGDNTEAFF. Complete variable domain (other parts from reference TRBV7-3 and TRBJ1-1): GAGVSQTPSNKVTEKGKYVELRCDPISGHTALYWYRQSLGQGPEFLIYFQGTGAADDSGLPNDRFFAVRPEGSVSTLKIQRTERGDSAVYLCASSYEGDNTEAFFGQGTRLTVV.

This clone was observed a handful of times. This chain connects TRBV6-5 to TRBJ2-1; D might be TRBD2 (7 bases). There are 12 residues in the CDR3. Looked up from germline, CDR1 is MNHEY and CDR2 is SVGAGI. V shed 7 bases and J shed 14 bases, with 18 bases lying between them. The CDR3 coding sequence is TGTGCCAGCACCCTAAGGGGGGGCGATAAGTTCTTC. Its protein product is CASTLRGGDKFF.

The V call is TRBV29-1, the J call TRBJ2-2; D call uncertain. The CDR3 is 14 amino acids. V lost 2 bases and J 5 bases, leaving 12 bases between the germline ends. Germline V gene data show CDR1 as SQVTM and CDR2 as ANQGSEA. The DNA of the CDR3 is TGCAGCGTTGAAACCTACGCGAGTACCGGGGAGCTGTTTTTT. Its translation is CSVETYASTGELFF.

The chain carries TRBV5-1 and TRBJ2-3; D is undetermined. CDR3 length: 14 amino acids. Germline loops: CDR1 SGHRS, CDR2 YFSETQ. V was pared by 4 bases and J by 0 bases, with 9 bases between. This chain's CDR3 is CASSTRGSTDTQYF. CDR3 nucleotides: TGCGCCAGCAGCACCCGAGGTAGCACAGATACGCAGTATTTT.

The chain couples TRBV6-5 to TRBJ1-6, with D tentatively TRBD1 (5 bases). Germline CDR1 is MNHEY and CDR2 is SVGAGI. V was cut by 2 bases and J by 5 bases, with 7 bases left in between. The CDR3 runs 14 residues. The CDR3 nucleotides are TGTGCCAGCAGTTACGGGGGGAATAATTCACCCCTCCACTTT. Encoded protein: CASSYGGNNSPLHF.

This chain connects TRBV9 to TRBJ1-1; a possible D gene is TRBD1 (5 bases). The CDR3 length is 14 residues. CDR1 and CDR2 from the germline V gene are SGDLS and YYNGEE. Trimming pared 4 bases from V and 5 bases from J, leaving 15 bases between. CDR3 DNA sequence: TGTGCCAGCAGCCCACAGGTGGGAGGTACTGAAGCTTTCTTT. Translating gives CASSPQVGGTEAFF.

V usage is TRBV24-1 and J usage is TRBJ2-1; 10 bases align to TRBD2. With 1 base clipped from V and 8 bases from J, the junction kept 4 bases outside the gene matches. The CDR3 runs 15 residues. Germline V lookup: CDR1 KGHDR, CDR2 SFDVKD. The CDR3 here is CATSDLGLAGDEQFF. The CDR3 bases are TGTGCCACCAGTGATTTAGGGCTAGCGGGGGATGAGCAGTTCTTC.

This clone appeared a few times. The J gene is TRBJ1-5, the V gene TRBV7-6; unclear D gene. V was pared by 5 bases and J by 3 bases, with 8 bases between. Looked up from germline, CDR1 is SGHVS and CDR2 is FNYEAQ. The CDR3 sequence is 13 residues long. Written as DNA, the CDR3 is TGTGCCAGCAGCGGCAGTGTCAATCAGCCCCAGCATTTT. It codes for CASSGSVNQPQHF. The full variable domain, rest sourced from reference TRBV7-6 and TRBJ1-5, is GAGVSQSPRYKVTKRGQDVALRCDPISGHVSLYWYRQALGQGPEFLTYFNYEAQQDKSGLPNDRFSAERPEGSISTLTIQRTEQRDSAMYRCASSGSVNQPQHFGDGTRLSIL.

This clone was seen just once. The V gene is TRBV28, the J gene TRBJ2-5; D gene unclear. CDR3 length equals 16 residues. Trimming pared 3 bases from V and 6 bases from J, leaving 20 bases between. CDR1 MDHEN and CDR2 SYDVKM come from the germline V gene. The CDR3 reads CASSFARHPFMKTQYF. CDR3 coding DNA: TGTGCCAGCAGTTTCGCGAGACACCCCTTCATGAAGACCCAGTACTTC.